Shown below are 20 T cell receptor beta chains from a single sample sequenced in a study of graft-versus-host responses after intestinal transplantation. Assay used: immunoSEQ multiplex PCR; TCRdb lists only in-frame clones, some missing. The sample lists approximately 54,000 clones, around 85% occurring once. For these TCRs, the target antigens are not known. Sequencing used unstimulated CD4+ T cells sorted from spleen or lymph node cells, obtained before transplant. All receptors come from a human donor who was the organ donor for an intestinal transplant.

J is TRBJ1-2 and V is TRBV5-1, with TRBD1 identical over 10 bases. Looked up from germline, CDR1 is SGHRS and CDR2 is YFSETQ. This CDR3 region has 15 residues. J lost 4 bases, V lost 4 bases, and 7 bases had no gene match. The CDR3 nucleotides read TGCGCCAGCAGCATCGGACAGGGGGGAGGCTATGGCTACACCTTC. Its protein product is CASSIGQGGGYGYTF.

The J gene is TRBJ2-3, the V gene TRBV19; 9 bases agree with TRBD2. Germline V gives CDR1 LNHDA, CDR2 SQIVND (reference sequence). The CDR3 runs to 16 residues. The junction had 4 bases not matched to a gene; V was cut back by 3 bases and J by 0 bases. CDR3 residues: CASSILAGASTDTQYF. CDR3 DNA: TGTGCCAGTAGTATCTTAGCGGGAGCTAGCACAGATACGCAGTATTTT.

The CDR3 DNA follows: TGTGCCAGCTCAGCGGGTCGGACAGGAGCTAACTATGGCTACACCTTC. Residues: CASSAGRTGANYGYTF. The V call is TRBV18, the J call TRBJ1-2; 7 bases fit TRBD1. Germline V gene data show CDR1 as KGHSH and CDR2 as LQKENI. The CDR3 loop spans 16 amino acids. Germline trimming cut 5 bases from V and 0 bases from J; bases unmatched to any gene: 9.

There are a few counts of this clone. The V call is TRBV7-6, the J call TRBJ2-3; D is undetermined. V lost 5 bases to trimming and J lost 5 bases, with 8 bases between them. The CDR3 has 12 amino acids. Germline lookup yields CDR1 SGHVS and CDR2 FNYEAQ. The CDR3 reads CASSPIGDTQYF. The CDR3 DNA reads TGTGCCAGCAGCCCAATCGGAGATACGCAGTATTTT.

The chain links TRBV28 to TRBJ1-1; perhaps TRBD1 as D (5 bases). This CDR3 spans 18 amino acids. Germline V gene sequence: CDR1 MDHEN, CDR2 SYDVKM. V was shortened by 3 bases and J by 5 bases, with 25 bases between the two germline ends. This CDR3 reads CASSFPNPGRQRLTEAFF. Written as DNA, the CDR3 is TGTGCCAGCAGTTTCCCCAATCCCGGGCGACAGCGCCTTACTGAAGCTTTCTTT.

The CDR3 region has the DNA TGTGCCACCAGCAGAGATCGGGGTAGCGGGGGCGGGCATACGCAGTATTTT. Translated: CATSRDRGSGGGHTQYF. J is TRBJ2-3 and V is TRBV15; 9 bases agree with TRBD2. Germline trimming cut 0 bases from V and 7 bases from J; bases unmatched to any gene: 11. Germline assignment: CDR1 LNHNV and CDR2 YYDKDF (reference sequence). The CDR3 runs 17 residues.

The chain joins TRBV16 to TRBJ1-2, with D perhaps matching TRBD1 (6 bases). Germline V gene lookup returns CDR1 KGHSY and CDR2 FQNENV. The V and J ends lost 3 bases and 5 bases respectively, with 7 bases between them. The length of the CDR3 is 12 residues. The CDR3 coding sequence is TGTGCCAGCAGCCACAGGGGTTATGGCTACACCTTC. Protein product: CASSHRGYGYTF.

The rearrangement joins TRBV7-9 to TRBJ2-7; 8 bases agree with TRBD1. The CDR3 loop spans 12 amino acids. From germline, CDR1 is SEHNR and CDR2 FQNEAQ (reference sequence). The junction had 3 bases not matched to a gene; V was cut back by 5 bases and J by 6 bases. The CDR3 DNA reads as TGTGCCAGCAGCGTCACAGGGGGCGAGCAGTACTTC. It is translated as CASSVTGGEQYF. Variable domain in full (rest from reference TRBV7-9 and TRBJ2-7): DTGVSQNPRHKITKRGQNVTFRCDPISEHNRLYWYRQTLGQGPEFLTYFQNEAQLEKSRLLSDRFSAERPKGSFSTLEIQRTEQGDSAMYLCASSVTGGEQYFGPGTRLTVT.

In its sample, this clone was seen once. The chain joins TRBV25-1 to TRBJ2-7, with D possibly TRBD1 on 6 matching bases. CDR1 is MGHDK, CDR2 SYGVNS, per germline. This CDR3 is built from 12 residues. Trimming left V 5 bases short and J 3 bases short, with 8 bases between. The CDR3 nucleotides read TGTGCCAGCAGTAGAGGGGGCTACGAGCAGTACTTC. This sequence encodes CASSRGGYEQYF.

The rearrangement uses TRBV27 and TRBJ1-5; 10 bases are shared with TRBD1. Germline-derived CDR1 and CDR2 are MNHEY and SMNVEV (reference sequence). The CDR3 totals 15 residues. J gave up 1 base and V 3 bases, and 0 bases lay outside the gene matches. The CDR3 nucleotides are TGTGCCAGCAGTTTGACAGGGGGCAGCAATCAGCCCCAGCATTTT. Amino acids: CASSLTGGSNQPQHF.

J is TRBJ2-7 and V is TRBV6-6; 8 bases fit TRBD2. There are 14 residues in the CDR3. Germline-derived CDR1 and CDR2 are MNHNY and SVGAGI (reference sequence). The J segment lost 2 bases and the V segment lost 0 bases, leaving 0 bases of the junction unmatched. DNA for the CDR3: TGTGCCAGCAGTTACTCCGGGAGGGCCTACGAGCAGTACTTC. It is translated as CASSYSGRAYEQYF.

The V call is TRBV19, the J call TRBJ1-1, with D perhaps TRBD1 (6 bases). The CDR3 sequence is 17 residues long. Looked up from germline, CDR1 is LNHDA and CDR2 is SQIVND (reference sequence). The V end lost 2 bases, the J end lost 0 bases, and 16 bases lay between the germline ends. CDR3: CASSIYVGQNMNTEAFF. Here the CDR3 DNA reads TGTGCCAGTAGTATATATGTTGGACAGAACATGAACACTGAAGCTTTCTTT.

The rearrangement joins TRBV27 to TRBJ2-2, with D perhaps being TRBD1 or TRBD2 (7 bases each). The V end lost 4 bases, the J end lost 2 bases, and 14 bases lay between the germline ends. The CDR3 spans 16 residues. In germline, CDR1 is MNHEY, CDR2 SMNVEV (reference sequence). The CDR3 sequence: CASSSRGGYNTGELFF. DNA for the CDR3: TGTGCCAGCAGTTCCAGGGGGGGTTATAACACCGGGGAGCTGTTTTTT.

The chain links TRBV6-5 to TRBJ2-5; 10 nucleotides line up with TRBD1. The DNA matches TRBJ2-7 better at its end, which makes the J call doubtful. This CDR3 is built from 14 residues. The V gene's germline CDR1 is MNHEY and CDR2 SVGAGI. The CDR3 loop reads CATSTGTGAYEQYF. The CDR3 DNA reads as TGTGCCACCTCTACTGGGACAGGGGCCTACGAGCAGTACTTC.

This chain joins TRBV5-6 and TRBJ1-2; D gene ambiguous. Germline CDR1 is SGHDT and CDR2 is YYEEEE. The CDR3 sequence is 14 residues long. Trimming pared 0 bases from V and 4 bases from J, leaving 10 bases between. The CDR3 sequence: CASSLVSGGYGYTF. The CDR3 DNA reads TGTGCCAGCAGCTTGGTGTCGGGCGGCTATGGCTACACCTTC.

V and J are TRBV7-8 and TRBJ2-2; no firm D call. CDR3 length: 15 residues. Trimming pared 2 bases from V and 1 base from J, leaving 8 bases between. Germline CDR1 is SGHVS and CDR2 is FQNEAQ. The CDR3 bases are TGTGCCAGCAGCTTACTGGTGTTGAACACCGGGGAGCTGTTTTTT. Protein product: CASSLLVLNTGELFF.

The rearrangement joins TRBV29-1 to TRBJ1-1; D not certain. Germline CDR1 SQVTM, CDR2 ANQGSEA. Trimming removed 2 bases from V and 1 base from J, with 5 bases in between. The CDR3 totals 12 residues. In nucleotides, the CDR3 is TGCAGCGTTGAAAAGGGGAACACTGAAGCTTTCTTT. Amino acid sequence: CSVEKGNTEAFF.

The chain joins TRBV10-1 to TRBJ2-1, with D possibly matching TRBD2 (6 bases). CDR1 and CDR2 (germline): WNHNN, SYGVQD (reference sequence). The CDR3 has 15 amino acids. The V gene lost 5 bases and the J gene lost 2 bases, with 13 bases spanning the gap. CDR3 in amino acids: CASSPREFTYNEQFF. In nucleotides, the CDR3 is TGCGCCAGCAGTCCTCGGGAGTTTACCTACAATGAGCAGTTCTTC.

The chain carries TRBV11-2 and TRBJ2-7; 8 bases are a match to TRBD2. CDR1 and CDR2 from the germline V gene are SGHAT and FQNNGV. This CDR3 comprises 14 residues. With V trimmed by 2 bases and J by 0 bases, 0 bases remained unmatched. CDR3 nucleotide sequence: TGTGCCAGCAGCTTAACTAGCGGCTCCTACGAGCAGTACTTC. Encoded protein: CASSLTSGSYEQYF.

J is TRBJ2-7 and V is TRBV6-5; TRBD1 matches 9 bases. Germline loops: CDR1 MNHEY, CDR2 SVGAGI. This CDR3 spans 13 amino acids. Trimming at V came to 6 bases and at J to 6 bases, leaving 6 bases not matched to a gene. The CDR3 nucleotides are TGTGCCAGCAGCCGGACAGGGGAGGCCGAGCAGTACTTC. It is translated as CASSRTGEAEQYF.